These 22 T cell receptor beta chains were sequenced from one sample in a study. One entry per CDR3 protein results from TCRdb running MiXCR on the 5' RACE reads. The table has about 40,000 distinct CDR3 sequences, about 30% seen once. Material for sequencing was tumor-infiltrating memory CD4+ T cells sorted from the breast tumor. Documented subset: memory CD4+ T cells, CD4+CD45RO+CD25-. The receptor set was obtained from a female donor with breast cancer.

The chain is built from TRBV20-1 and TRBJ1-5, with TRBD1 identical over 7 bases. The CDR3 contains 16 residues. V lost 0 bases and J lost 6; bases outside the gene matches: 11. Looked up from germline, CDR1 is DFQATT and CDR2 is SNEGSKA (reference sequence). In DNA, the CDR3 is TGCAGTGCTAGAGATCCCCGTACAGGGGATAGTCAGCCCCAGCATTTT. Amino acid sequence: CSARDPRTGDSQPQHF.

This sequence joins TRBV12-3 or TRBV12-4 and TRBJ1-6; 7 positions match TRBD1. There are 14 residues in the CDR3. V lost 1 base and J lost 9; bases outside the gene matches: 3. CDR3 amino acids: CASSLVGGASPLHF. CDR3 bases: TGTGCCAGCAGTTTAGTAGGGGGCGCTTCACCCCTCCACTTT.

This chain connects TRBV5-6 to TRBJ2-5; a possible D gene is TRBD1 (5 bases). Germline V CDR1 and CDR2: SGHDT, YYEEEE. The CDR3 has 15 amino acids. Trimming pared 0 bases from V and 4 bases from J, leaving 13 bases between. CDR3 sequence: CASSLEGPVGETQYF. The CDR3 DNA reads TGTGCCAGCAGCTTGGAGGGGCCAGTCGGAGAGACCCAGTACTTC.

This clonotype has only a few counts. V usage is TRBV7-6 and J usage is TRBJ2-1; a possible D gene is TRBD2 (5 bases). Germline lookup yields CDR1 SGHVS and CDR2 FNYEAQ. Between the trimmed V and J ends, which lost 3 bases and 0 bases, there was a span of 12 bases. The CDR3 extends over 16 amino acids. The CDR3 reads CASSLYSATSYNEQFF. The CDR3 DNA is TGTGCCAGCAGCTTGTATAGCGCGACCTCCTACAATGAGCAGTTCTTC.

This clonotype was seen repeatedly, ten times or more. The chain is built from TRBV15 and TRBJ2-1, with 11 bases lining up with TRBD2. The CDR3 covers 19 residues. The V segment lost 0 bases and the J segment 4 bases; nucleotides outside the gene matches: 11. Germline V CDR1 and CDR2: LNHNV, YYDKDF (reference sequence). The DNA of the CDR3 is TGTGCCACCAGCAGAGATGTAGCGGGAGGGCCAGGGGAATACAATGAGCAGTTCTTC. The encoded protein is CATSRDVAGGPGEYNEQFF.

The rearrangement joins TRBV7-9 to TRBJ1-1; D is undetermined. CDR3 length: 14 residues. V lost 1 base to trimming and J lost 1 base, with 7 bases between them. Germline V gene lookup returns CDR1 SEHNR and CDR2 FQNEAQ (reference sequence). CDR3 sequence: CASSLVVGNTEAFF. In DNA, the CDR3 is TGTGCCAGCAGCTTAGTTGTAGGGAACACTGAAGCTTTCTTT.

Note on this clonotype: Since a much larger clone is just one base distant, this may be a read error. The chain employs TRBV6-1 and TRBJ2-4; tentatively, D is TRBD2 (6 bases). Germline V gives CDR1 MNHNS, CDR2 SASEGT. The CDR3 totals 13 residues. CDR3 region: CACSEGGGNIQYF. The CDR3, as DNA: TGTGCCTGCAGTGAGGGAGGCGGCAACATTCAGTACTTC.

The rearrangement joins TRBV7-8 to TRBJ2-3; D is ambiguous. The CDR3 consists of 14 residues. From germline, CDR1 is SGHVS and CDR2 FQNEAQ. V lost 5 bases and J lost 0, with 9 bases in between. The CDR3 protein is CASSVTRSTDTQYF. The CDR3 DNA is TGTGCCAGCAGCGTGACCAGGAGCACAGATACGCAGTATTTT.

The chain employs TRBV20-1 and TRBJ2-7, with D uncertain. V gave up 4 bases and J gave up 3 bases, with 4 bases separating them. This CDR3 is 10 amino acids long. Germline CDR1 reads DFQATT; CDR2 reads SNEGSKA (reference sequence). In DNA, the CDR3 is TGCAGTGCTAAGGGCTACGAGCAGTACTTC. This sequence encodes CSAKGYEQYF.

The table lists this clonotype with a few counts. The chain combines TRBV9 with TRBJ2-5; 8 bases agree with TRBD1. Germline lookup yields CDR1 SGDLS and CDR2 YYNGEE. The CDR3 covers 15 residues. V was pared by 2 bases and J by 3 bases, with 6 bases of the junction left unmatched. Written as DNA, the CDR3 is TGTGCCAGCAGCGTCGACTGGACAGGGAAAGAGACCCAGTACTTC. The encoded protein is CASSVDWTGKETQYF.

The rearrangement uses TRBV3-1 and TRBJ2-1, with 8 bases identical to TRBD2. Germline CDR1 LGHDT, CDR2 YNNKEL (reference sequence). The ends lost 3 bases at V and 10 bases at J; junction bases unmatched: 17. CDR3 length: 17 residues. The CDR3 spells CASSHGTRKNPNVEQFF. For the CDR3, the DNA is TGTGCCAGCAGCCACGGGACTAGGAAGAATCCCAATGTAGAGCAGTTCTTC.

CDR3 in amino acids: CASSFGTNTYEQYF. The CDR3 bases are TGTGCCAGCAGCTTTGGAACGAACACCTACGAGCAGTACTTC. This rearrangement joins TRBV7-9 to TRBJ2-7; D not certain. The germline CDR1 and CDR2 sequences are SEHNR and FQNEAQ (reference sequence). V was cut by 3 bases and J by 2 bases, with 11 bases left in between. CDR3 length equals 14 residues.

The chain joins TRBV24-1 to TRBJ2-1; D may be TRBD2 (7 bases). This CDR3 comprises 14 residues. Between the trimmed V and J ends, which lost 0 bases and 10 bases, there was a span of 12 bases. Germline V gene sequence: CDR1 KGHDR, CDR2 SFDVKD. CDR3 coding DNA: TGTGCCACCAGTGATTTGCCGAGGGGGGGAGAGCAGTTCTTC. It specifies CATSDLPRGGEQFF.

The rearrangement joins TRBV12-3 or TRBV12-4 to TRBJ1-6; D is unclear. Trimming pared 3 bases from V and 9 bases from J, leaving 15 bases between. The CDR3 covers 15 residues. DNA of the CDR3: TGTGCCAGCAGTTTGCGCTTGGGAGAGACTTCACCCCTCCACTTT. This translates into CASSLRLGETSPLHF.

The chain employs TRBV12-3 or TRBV12-4 and TRBJ2-1; D unclear. V shed 5 bases and J shed 7 bases, with 12 bases lying between them. The CDR3 consists of 13 residues. CDR3 in DNA: TGTGCCAGCAGTACGACTGTGTTTAATGAGCAGTTCTTC. Its protein is CASSTTVFNEQFF.

The chain carries TRBV4-1 and TRBJ2-7, with 12 bases lining up with TRBD1. Losses at the gene ends were 4 bases for V and 7 bases for J; bases not matched to a gene: 8. Germline values: CDR1 MGHRA, CDR2 YSYEKL. The CDR3 has 15 residues. The CDR3 nucleotides are TGCGCCAGCAGCCCCCTGGGACAGGGGGCTCGTGAGCAGTACTTC. Its protein is CASSPLGQGAREQYF.

The chain is built from TRBV6-2 or TRBV6-3 and TRBJ2-3, with D possibly TRBD1 on 5 matching bases. V was pared by 0 bases and J by 7 bases, with 8 bases between. The germline CDR1 and CDR2 sequences are MNHEY and SVGEGT. The CDR3 extends over 13 amino acids. The CDR3 sequence is CASSYSQGNTQYF. The CDR3 region has the DNA TGTGCCAGCAGTTACTCCCAGGGAAATACGCAGTATTTT.

This chain connects TRBV4-2 to TRBJ1-5, with 8 bases that match TRBD1. Germline-derived CDR1 and CDR2 are LGHNA and YNFKEQ. This CDR3 is built from 13 residues. V was clipped by 3 bases and J by 10 bases; unmatched bases: 5. The CDR3 bases are TGTGCCAGCAGCCAGGACAGGGTGGATCCCCAGCATTTT. Translated, it gives CASSQDRVDPQHF.

This rearrangement joins TRBV12-3 or TRBV12-4 to TRBJ2-7, with no clear D. The CDR3 is 12 residues long. V was pared by 5 bases and J by 3 bases, with 8 bases between. The CDR3 region has the DNA TGTGCCAGCAGTAAAACGGGCTACGAGCAGTACTTC. Protein: CASSKTGYEQYF.

On this clonotype itself: At one of its ends the junction is not consistent with the germline gene, which may arise from a read error. V and J are TRBV4-1 and TRBJ1-1; D gene unclear. The CDR3 has 15 amino acids. Germline V gives CDR1 MGHRA, CDR2 YSYEKL. DNA of the CDR3: TGCGCCGGCAGCCAAGCAGTGGGCGGGAACACTGAAGCTTTCTTT. As protein: CAGSQAVGGNTEAFF.

This clonotype was detected many times. This chain joins TRBV5-1 and TRBJ1-2; 11 nucleotides align to TRBD1. The junction had 7 bases not matched to a gene; V was cut back by 4 bases and J by 8 bases. Germline CDR1 reads SGHRS; CDR2 reads YFSETQ. The CDR3 sequence is 14 residues long. CDR3 residues: CASSGGQGAQGYTF. The CDR3 DNA follows: TGCGCCAGCAGCGGAGGACAGGGGGCGCAGGGCTACACCTTC.

The chain couples TRBV7-9 to TRBJ2-3, with D possibly matching TRBD2 (6 bases). The CDR3 covers 16 residues. Germline lookup yields CDR1 SEHNR and CDR2 FQNEAQ (reference sequence). Trimming stripped 6 bases from V and 0 bases from J, with 16 bases between. CDR3 sequence (DNA): TGTGCCAGCAGTTTCGTCGGGGGACCAAGCACAGATACGCAGTATTTT. Residues: CASSFVGGPSTDTQYF.